This T cell receptor (beta chain) is from a study of T cells in Graves' hyperthyroidism and ophthalmopathy. Trimming took off 5 bases at V and 0 bases at J, with 15 bases between the two ends. Looked up from germline, CDR1 is SGHTA and CDR2 is FQGNSA. This CDR3 is 16 amino acids long. Using RNA transcripts as the source, TCR beta CDR3 regions were amplified. The primer set for the first-round RT-PCR of the TCR CDR3 was HTBI. TCRdb processed the multiplex PCR reads anew with MiXCR; each CDR3 protein has one entry. The sample has about 130,000 distinct CDR3 sequences; 22% are singletons. In this sample, this clonotype turned up many times.

The rearrangement joins TRBV7-2 to TRBJ2-3, with D uncertain. Sequencing was done on a sample of blood. This TCR derives from a woman between 45 and 60 years old with Graves' hyperthyroidism that later progressed to Graves' ophthalmopathy. CDR3 nucleotide sequence: TGTGCCAGCAGCCCCCGGATGAGGTCTAGCACAGATACGCAGTATTTT. Its translation is CASSPRMRSSTDTQYF.